These 5 T cell receptor beta chains were sequenced from one sample in a study of blood T cell repertoires in COVID-19 (dated by TCRdb to 2018 to 2021). Preparation of the library involved the immunoSEQ multiplex PCR assay. The table was pulled from immuneACCESS by TCRdb, which kept in-frame rearrangements only. Such tables lose some clones; where checked, under half of the loss comes from unresolved V genes, and the rest has no known cause. The sample records around 100,000 clones, around nine tenths of which are singletons. The top ten clonotypes cover around 5% of the sample. The sample comprised peripheral blood. All receptors come from a human donor in a cohort sampled during active COVID-19.

V usage is TRBV7-2 and J usage is TRBJ2-5; 13 bases map to TRBD2. Germline V CDR1 and CDR2: SGHTA, FQGNSA. V was pared by 5 bases and J by 4 bases, with 4 bases of the junction left unmatched. The CDR3 has 15 residues. CDR3 sequence reads: CASSRLAGGLETQYF. The CDR3 DNA follows: TGTGCCAGCAGCAGACTAGCGGGAGGTCTAGAGACCCAGTACTTC.

The chain has TRBV6-5 and TRBJ1-6, with D perhaps TRBD1 (6 bases). The germline CDR1 and CDR2 sequences are MNHEY and SVGAGI. Trimming removed 0 bases from V and 9 bases from J, with 15 bases in between. This CDR3 is built from 16 residues. CDR3: CASSYSRSGHISPLHF. DNA for the CDR3: TGTGCCAGCAGTTACTCGAGGTCGGGACACATTTCACCCCTCCACTTT.

V usage is TRBV18 and J usage is TRBJ2-1, with 9 bases that match TRBD2. Germline values: CDR1 KGHSH, CDR2 LQKENI. J lost 2 bases, V lost 1 base, and 0 bases had no gene match. The length of the CDR3 is 15 residues. The CDR3 coding sequence is TGTGCCAGCTCACCACTAGCGGGAGCCTACAATGAGCAGTTCTTC. Amino acid sequence: CASSPLAGAYNEQFF.

V usage is TRBV29-1 and J usage is TRBJ2-7; TRBD2 agrees at 9 bases. V lost 7 bases and J lost 0; bases outside the gene matches: 7. The V gene's germline CDR1 is SQVTM and CDR2 ANQGSEA. The CDR3 is 14 residues long. The CDR3 reads CSGTAGGTSYEQYF. Written as DNA, the CDR3 is TGCAGCGGGACAGCGGGAGGTACCTCCTACGAGCAGTACTTC.

This clone was picked up one time. The genes are TRBV5-6 and TRBJ1-5, with D perhaps matching TRBD1 (5 bases). The V and J ends lost 5 bases and 1 base respectively, with 10 bases between them. The CDR3 has 14 amino acids. Germline CDR1 is SGHDT and CDR2 is YYEEEE. CDR3 nucleotide sequence: TGTGCCAGCAGATCGGACAAAAGCAATCAGCCCCAGCATTTT. It is translated as CASRSDKSNQPQHF. The whole variable domain, filled in from reference TRBV5-6 and TRBJ1-5, reads DAGVTQSPTHLIKTRGQQVTLRCSPKSGHDTVSWYQQALGQGPQFIFQYYEEEERQRGNFPDRFSGHQFPNYSSELNVNALLLGDSALYLCASRSDKSNQPQHFGDGTRLSIL.